The 24 T cell receptor beta chains presented below share a single source sample, sequenced in a study of human T cells and chemical hapten exposure. The time point denotes: patch test 3, about 24 weeks after DPC sensitization. Indicated treatment: therapeutic diphenylcyclopropenone sensitization with weekly scalp DPC. TCRdb reprocessed the RACE reads with MiXCR, giving one entry per CDR3 protein. The table shows 150,000 to 200,000 distinct CDR3 sequences, with 24% occurring only once. Material: whole blood, obtained in connection with sensitization to the hapten diphenylcyclopropenone (DPC). These receptors originate from a woman aged 40 to 49 with alopecia areata. Some clones in this sample may be carry-over from other donors' samples.

The table lists this clonotype with a few counts. The V and J genes are TRBV15 and TRBJ1-4; TRBD1 aligns across 8 bases. Germline V CDR1 and CDR2: LNHNV, YYDKDF (reference sequence). The junction had 4 bases not matched to a gene; V was cut back by 3 bases and J by 7 bases. CDR3 size: 14 residues. CDR3 sequence (DNA): TGTGCCACCAGCAGCAGGACAGGGACTGAAAAACTGTTTTTT. Translation: CATSSRTGTEKLFF. Drawing the rest from reference TRBV15 and TRBJ1-4, the complete variable domain is DAMVIQNPRYQVTQFGKPVTLSCSQTLNHNVMYWYQQKSSQAPKLLFHYYDKDFNNEADTPDNFQSRRPNTSFCFLDIRSPGLGDTAMYLCATSSRTGTEKLFFGSGTQLSVL.

This clonotype was picked up many times. CDR3 DNA sequence: TGCAGTGCTAGAGATCCCAGCCAAGCCAATGAGCAGTTCTTC. Translated, it gives CSARDPSQANEQFF. The V and J genes are TRBV20-1 and TRBJ2-1, with no clear D. This CDR3 region has 14 residues. V shed 0 bases and J shed 6 bases, with 12 bases lying between them. Per germline, CDR1 DFQATT and CDR2 SNEGSKA (reference sequence).

There are a few counts of this clonotype. The rearrangement uses TRBV20-1 and TRBJ1-1; D gene ambiguous. The CDR3 totals 13 residues. CDR1 and CDR2 from the germline V gene are DFQATT and SNEGSKA (reference sequence). V dropped 5 bases and J dropped 6 bases, with 16 bases sitting between them. DNA of the CDR3: TGCAGTGCTCCGCCCACGGACGTAGCTGAAGCTTTCTTT. This translates into CSAPPTDVAEAFF.

In its sample, this clonotype was seen a few times. The chain joins TRBV10-3 to TRBJ2-2; D uncertain. The CDR3 contains 12 residues. V lost 10 bases, J lost 4 bases, and 10 bases lay in between. Germline CDR1 reads ENHRY; CDR2 reads SYGVKD. The CDR3 protein is CATGPVTGELFF. Written as DNA, the CDR3 is TGTGCCACCGGCCCAGTCACCGGGGAGCTGTTTTTT.

This clonotype was seen more than once but under ten times. This chain connects TRBV28 to TRBJ2-1; 7 nucleotides match TRBD2. Germline trimming cut 7 bases from V and 4 bases from J; bases unmatched to any gene: 7. Germline values: CDR1 MDHEN, CDR2 SYDVKM. This CDR3 has 14 residues. This CDR3 is CASIASGVYNEQFF. CDR3 in DNA: TGTGCCAGCATAGCTAGCGGAGTTTACAATGAGCAGTTCTTC.

V is TRBV5-4 and J is TRBJ1-2, with TRBD1 matching 9 bases. Germline V gives CDR1 SGHNT, CDR2 YYREEE (reference sequence). Germline trimming cut 1 base from V and 7 bases from J; bases unmatched to any gene: 5. The CDR3 is 14 residues long. The CDR3 here is CASSLPWTGVGYTF. The CDR3 DNA reads TGTGCCAGCAGCTTGCCCTGGACAGGGGTTGGCTACACCTTC. Based on the CDR3 plus reference TRBV5-4 and TRBJ1-2, the full variable domain is ETGVTQSPTHLIKTRGQQVTLRCSSQSGHNTVSWYQQALGQGPQFIFQYYREEENGRGNFPPRFSGLQFPNYSSELNVNALELDDSALYLCASSLPWTGVGYTFGSGTRLTVV.

This clonotype has more than one count but fewer than ten. The rearrangement uses TRBV5-1 and TRBJ2-5, with no clear D. Trimming removed 1 base at V and 5 bases at J, with 18 bases between. The CDR3 runs to 16 residues. Germline values: CDR1 SGHRS, CDR2 YFSETQ. The CDR3 reads CASSLFASLGEETQYF. The CDR3 DNA follows: TGCGCCAGCAGCTTGTTTGCCTCCCTAGGCGAGGAGACCCAGTACTTC.

This clonotype came up a few times. The rearrangement uses TRBV27 and TRBJ2-3; the D is unclear. Deletions cut 5 bases from V and 0 bases from J, with 9 bases between. Germline CDR1 is MNHEY and CDR2 is SMNVEV (reference sequence). CDR3 length: 14 residues. CDR3 in amino acids: CASSPRYSTDTQYF. CDR3 nucleotide sequence: TGTGCCAGCAGTCCTCGGTATAGCACAGATACGCAGTATTTT.

The chain links TRBV6-5 to TRBJ1-2, with D unresolved. The V gene's germline CDR1 is MNHEY and CDR2 SVGAGI. Trimming removed 2 bases at V and 2 bases at J, with 6 bases between. This CDR3 is 13 amino acids long. The CDR3 protein is CASSYIANYGYTF. The DNA of the CDR3 is TGTGCCAGCAGTTACATTGCAAACTATGGCTACACCTTC.

This clonotype has just a few counts. The chain is built from TRBV20-1 and TRBJ1-4; D uncertain. V lost 5 bases and J 8 bases, leaving 9 bases between the germline ends. CDR1 and CDR2 from the germline V gene are DFQATT and SNEGSKA (reference sequence). The CDR3 extends over 11 amino acids. CDR3 DNA: TGCAGTGCTGGGTACCGGGAAAAACTGTTTTTT. Protein product: CSAGYREKLFF.

As DNA, the CDR3 is TGTGCCAGCAGTTACTCGAGTCGGGGGGGCCGAAGTTCCTACAATGAGCAGTTCTTC. This sequence encodes CASSYSSRGGRSSYNEQFF. V gene TRBV6-2 or TRBV6-3 combines with J gene TRBJ2-1; TRBD2 aligns across 8 bases. Germline CDR1 reads MNHEY; CDR2 reads SVGEGT. CDR3 length: 19 amino acids. The V segment lost 0 bases and the J segment 1 base; nucleotides outside the gene matches: 11.

This clonotype was seen only a few times. The chain carries TRBV29-1 and TRBJ2-7; 8 bases are a match to TRBD1. The CDR3 sequence is 13 residues long. With V trimmed by 7 bases and J by 0 bases, 5 bases remained unmatched. Per the germline V gene, CDR1 is SQVTM and CDR2 is ANQGSEA. CDR3 residues: CSGTTGVSYEQYF. In DNA form, the CDR3 reads TGCAGCGGAACGACAGGGGTCTCCTACGAGCAGTACTTC.

This rearrangement joins TRBV5-8 to TRBJ2-3; 11 bases agree with TRBD2. J lost 5 bases, V lost 0 bases, and 5 bases had no gene match. The CDR3 has 16 amino acids. Germline lookup yields CDR1 SGHTS and CDR2 YDEGEE. As DNA, the CDR3 is TGTGCCAGCAGCTTGGGACTAGCGGGACTCGGAGATACGCAGTATTTT. Protein: CASSLGLAGLGDTQYF.

The chain links TRBV7-2 to TRBJ2-7; 8 positions match TRBD2. The CDR3 loop spans 15 amino acids. The V gene's germline CDR1 is SGHTA and CDR2 FQGNSA. After removal of 4 bases from V and 1 base from J, the junction contained 6 bases not matched to a gene. CDR3 in DNA: TGTGCCAGCAGCTCGGCGGGACTAGTATCCTACGAGCAGTACTTC. Its translation is CASSSAGLVSYEQYF.

The genes are TRBV12-3 or TRBV12-4 and TRBJ2-7; TRBD2 matches 7 bases. The V segment lost 7 bases and the J segment 5 bases; nucleotides outside the gene matches: 11. This CDR3 is built from 14 residues. The CDR3 sequence is CASTYHGGTHEQYF. The CDR3 DNA follows: TGTGCCAGCACCTACCACGGGGGGACCCACGAGCAGTACTTC.

CDR3 DNA sequence: TGCAGTGTTCCGACTAGCGGGAGGTTAGAGACCCAGTACTTC. As protein: CSVPTSGRLETQYF. The V call is TRBV20-1, the J call TRBJ2-5; 13 nucleotides line up with TRBD2. Germline V gene lookup returns CDR1 DFQATT and CDR2 SNEGSKA (reference sequence). The trim removed 7 bases at V and 4 bases at J, leaving 6 bases unmatched. CDR3 length: 14 residues.

The chain uses TRBV10-3 and TRBJ1-4, with a weak D call TRBD1 (6 bases). Trimming took 9 bases from V and 7 from J, leaving 15 bases between them. The CDR3 consists of 13 residues. Germline lookup yields CDR1 ENHRY and CDR2 SYGVKD. The CDR3 region is CAIQGSGGEKLFF. The CDR3 DNA reads as TGTGCCATACAGGGTTCGGGAGGTGAAAAACTGTTTTTT.

This clonotype was counted at least ten times. This chain uses TRBV12-3 or TRBV12-4 with TRBJ1-4; the match to TRBD1 covers 9 bases. The CDR3 extends over 13 amino acids. Trimming at V came to 6 bases and at J to 7 bases, leaving 3 bases not matched to a gene. CDR3 sequence reads: CASRTGGGEKLFF. CDR3 nucleotides: TGTGCCAGCAGGACAGGGGGTGGTGAAAAACTGTTTTTT.

This chain links TRBV27 with TRBJ1-2, with 8 bases matching TRBD1. This CDR3 has 15 amino acids. CDR1 is MNHEY and CDR2 is SMNVEV in the germline V gene (reference sequence). J lost 3 bases, V lost 6 bases, and 9 bases had no gene match. CDR3 sequence reads: CASRGGQGNYYGYTF. The CDR3 DNA is TGTGCCAGCAGGGGAGGACAGGGAAATTACTATGGCTACACCTTC.

This chain links TRBV29-1 with TRBJ2-5, with 9 bases aligning to TRBD2. V was clipped by 5 bases and J by 5 bases; unmatched bases: 15. Germline CDR1 SQVTM, CDR2 ANQGSEA. The CDR3 totals 16 residues. In nucleotides, the CDR3 is TGCAGCGTTCAACGGGAAGGGAGCGGGAGGAGGGAGACCCAGTACTTC. This gives the protein CSVQREGSGRRETQYF.

The chain employs TRBV4-1 and TRBJ2-7, with 8 bases fitting TRBD1. After removal of 1 base from V and 1 base from J, the junction contained 6 bases not matched to a gene. The CDR3 has 16 amino acids. Germline lookup yields CDR1 MGHRA and CDR2 YSYEKL. The CDR3 reads CASSQATGGGSYEQYF. CDR3 nucleotide sequence: TGCGCCAGCAGCCAAGCCACAGGGGGTGGTTCCTACGAGCAGTACTTC.

V and J are TRBV9 and TRBJ2-7; D could derive from TRBD1 or TRBD2 (6 bases each). CDR1 SGDLS and CDR2 YYNGEE come from the germline V gene. V was shortened by 3 bases and J by 6 bases, with 22 bases between the two germline ends. The CDR3 has 16 residues. The DNA of the CDR3 is TGTGCCAGCAGCGCCGGAGGGGGACCCCTGGGTGGCGAGCAGTACTTC. Translation: CASSAGGGPLGGEQYF.

The chain carries TRBV6-5 and TRBJ1-1, with D tentatively TRBD1 (5 bases). CDR3 size: 13 residues. Trimming removed 7 bases from V and 0 bases from J, with 9 bases in between. Germline V lookup: CDR1 MNHEY, CDR2 SVGAGI. CDR3 region: CASKTQVNTEAFF. The CDR3 bases are TGTGCCAGCAAAACACAGGTGAACACTGAAGCTTTCTTT.

Details on this clonotype: Sequence at one end of the junction differs from germline and may be a read error. The genes are TRBV12-3 or TRBV12-4 and TRBJ2-1; 10 bases agree with TRBD1. This CDR3 spans 12 amino acids. The DNA of the CDR3 is TGTGCCAGCAGTTCAGAGCGGGACAGGGGAGGCTTC. It translates to CASSSERDRGGF.